This T cell receptor (beta chain) is from a study of intratumoral heterogeneity in liver cancer. About the full investigation: In the full roughly 13-patient cohort, the median age was about 60 years and the majority of patients were male. RNA-seq, DNA sequencing, TCR-seq and SNP array data from multiple regions of hepatocellular carcinoma specimens were combined in the study to investigate intratumor heterogeneity. Of the approximately 69 multiregional samples collected from approximately 15 HCC patients in the overall cohort, 45 to 55 were tumoral regions and about 20 were adjacent nontumoral regions. Summary of the overall study and its limitations: A relatively low patient number and under-sampled tumor-infiltrating lymphocyte representation were acknowledged by the authors as limitations.

V is clipped by 3 bases and J by 5 bases, and the sequence between their germline boundaries is 22 bases long. The CDR3 runs 17 residues from the cysteine to the phenylalanine. Only the CDR3 DNA stays, 51 bases, in frame from base 1. Sequences SNHLY (CDR1) and FYNNEI (CDR2) are obtained from the germline V gene. All patients had early-stage hepatocellular carcinoma and received no therapy before surgical resection. The sampled areas showed no macroscopic signs of necrosis or hemorrhage. In a couple of patients, TCR sequencing (ImmunoSeq) was performed on multiple regions. Frozen resection tissue samples were collected at a distance of at least 1 cm from each other. Samples labelled N came from nontumoral liver tissue adjacent to the tumor. Genomic DNA was extracted from bulk tissue using the DNeasy blood and tissue kit. The immunoSEQ assay was used to sequence TCR beta chain CDR3 regions from genomic DNA. Rearranged VDJ segments were amplified with primers that anneal to V and J segments. The source study handled its data this way. Clonality and richness metrics were computed with the ImmunoSeq Analyzer software. To find clones with differing abundance between regions, Fisher's exact test was applied together with a beta-binomial method for extra stringency. TCRdb limited this immuneACCESS table to in-frame rearrangements with V and J called. A share of clones is missing; checked studies link under half to unresolved V genes, and the rest is unexplained. The DNA was the basis for D and trimming; V, J and clone size are from that table. In all, the sample holds 20,000 to 25,000 clones, and just under 75% of those were seen once. In total, the top ten clones hold about 18% of the sample.

Concerning this clone: Its antigen is unknown. No base quality information exists; no much larger clone differs at one position.

Sequencing used tumor-adjacent normal tissue, obtained before any cancer treatment. The receptor chain draws on TRBV2 and TRBJ1-2; the best D guess is TRBD1, with 5 bases matching. The TCR sequence derives from a woman in her 70s with hepatocellular carcinoma. In nucleotide form, the sequence is TGTGCCAGCAGTGATACGGGACCCATATTCCTCCAATATGGCTACACCTTC. Its protein product is CASSDTGPIFLQYGYTF.